The clone carrying this T cell receptor beta chain was detected only a few times. What it binds is not known. This sample also contains other DNA sequences that code for the same CDR3. The entry originates in a study of shared clonotypes between healthy human individuals. Study details: Each donor's CD8 memory used one plate, CD8 naive two, each CD4 subset three. Study outcomes and limitations: Generation probabilities of non-shared clonotypes were lower (relative to those shared by all four donors).

Using immunoSEQ multiplex PCR, the repertoire was profiled, and TCRdb retains in-frame clones only, with some absent. In the table there are just over 2,000,000 clones, about 95% of which are singletons. This CDR3 comprises 15 residues. Trimming left V 3 bases short and J 1 base short, with 9 bases between. Germline CDR1 KGHSH, CDR2 LQKENI. V usage is TRBV18 and J usage is TRBJ2-2, with a weak D call TRBD1 (6 bases). The receptor comes from a man aged 18 to 35 in good health. Sequencing was carried out using naive CD4+ T cells sorted from blood. Regarding subset: CD45RA+ positively selected. DNA of the CDR3: TGTGCCAGCTCACCGCAGACAGGGAACACCGGGGAGCTGTTTTTT. Amino acids: CASSPQTGNTGELFF. Full variable domain (outside the CDR3, taken from reference TRBV18 and TRBJ2-2): NAGVMQNPRHLVRRRGQEARLRCSPMKGHSHVYWYRQLPEEGLKFMVYLQKENIIDESGMPKERFSAEFPKEGPSILRIQQVVRGDSAAYFCASSPQTGNTGELFFGEGSRLTVL.